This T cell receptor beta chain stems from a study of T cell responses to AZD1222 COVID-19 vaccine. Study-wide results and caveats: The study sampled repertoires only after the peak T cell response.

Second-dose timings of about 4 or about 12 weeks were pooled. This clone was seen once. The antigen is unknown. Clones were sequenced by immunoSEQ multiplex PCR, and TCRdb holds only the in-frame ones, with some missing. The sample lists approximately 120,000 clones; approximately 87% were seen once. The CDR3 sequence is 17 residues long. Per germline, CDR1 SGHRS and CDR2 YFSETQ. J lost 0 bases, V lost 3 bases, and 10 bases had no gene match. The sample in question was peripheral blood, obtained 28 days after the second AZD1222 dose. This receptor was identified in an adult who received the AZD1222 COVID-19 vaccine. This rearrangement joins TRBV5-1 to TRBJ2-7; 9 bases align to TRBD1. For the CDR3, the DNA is TGCGCCAGCAGCTCCACACAGGGGGCAGCGAGCTCCTACGAGCAGTACTTC. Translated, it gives CASSSTQGAASSYEQYF.